A single sample gave rise to the 10 T cell receptor beta chains below, sequenced in a study of Tregs in tolerant kidney transplant recipients (dated by TCRdb to about 2019). The intended sense of this specimen's time point label: blood sample drawn before combined kidney and bone marrow transplant. The library was obtained by the immunoSEQ multiplex PCR assay. TCRdb retrieved this table from immuneACCESS and kept in-frame rearrangements only. Not all clones are present; in checked studies, unresolved V genes account for under half, and no reason is known for the remainder. The sample includes tens of thousands of clones, with about 89% observed a single time. The ten most abundant clones make up approximately 0.4% of the sample. Material: CD4+ T cells from blood, obtained before the transplant. All receptors derive from a human donor who received a combined kidney and bone marrow transplant.

V is TRBV7-3 and J is TRBJ1-1; a possible D gene is TRBD1 (5 bases). The length of the CDR3 is 14 residues. The V gene lost 2 bases and the J gene lost 5 bases, with 12 bases spanning the gap. CDR1 is SGHTA and CDR2 is FQGTGA in the germline V gene. The CDR3 DNA reads as TGTGCCAGCAGCTTAGGGGGACTGACGACTGAAGCTTTCTTT. Translation: CASSLGGLTTEAFF. The full variable domain, its missing parts supplied by reference TRBV7-3 and TRBJ1-1, is GAGVSQTPSNKVTEKGKYVELRCDPISGHTALYWYRQSLGQGPEFLIYFQGTGAADDSGLPNDRFFAVRPEGSVSTLKIQRTERGDSAVYLCASSLGGLTTEAFFGQGTRLTVV.

J is TRBJ2-2 and V is TRBV29-1; the match to TRBD2 covers 9 bases. Germline values: CDR1 SQVTM, CDR2 ANQGSEA. Trimming took 7 bases from V and 4 from J; bases not matched to a gene: 7. The CDR3 loop spans 14 amino acids. CDR3 loop: CSARGGAGTGELFF. CDR3 bases: TGCAGCGCTCGCGGGGGGGCCGGCACCGGGGAGCTGTTTTTT.

This CDR3 is CASSPLQGQETQYF. CDR3 DNA: TGTGCCAGCAGCCCCCTACAGGGGCAGGAGACCCAGTACTTC. The chain employs TRBV5-6 and TRBJ2-5, with TRBD1 matching 7 bases. The CDR3 is 14 amino acids. Trimming at V came to 4 bases and at J to 5 bases, leaving 8 bases not matched to a gene. The germline V gene has CDR1 SGHDT and CDR2 YYEEEE.

Only one count was recorded for this clone. This chain uses TRBV5-1 with TRBJ1-3; possibly TRBD1 for D (6 bases). V shed 2 bases and J shed 0 bases, with 12 bases lying between them. In germline, CDR1 is SGHRS, CDR2 YFSETQ. CDR3 length: 16 amino acids. This CDR3 reads CASSFYGQSSGNTIYF. The CDR3 bases are TGCGCCAGCAGCTTCTACGGACAGAGCTCTGGAAACACCATATATTTT.

The genes are TRBV7-2 and TRBJ1-2; 7 nucleotides line up with TRBD1. Trimming removed 1 base from V and 3 bases from J; junction bases left unmatched: 5. This CDR3 spans 15 amino acids. CDR1 and CDR2 (germline): SGHTA, FQGNSA. CDR3 region: CASSLGQGPYYGYTF. In DNA, the CDR3 is TGTGCCAGCAGCTTAGGACAGGGCCCCTACTATGGCTACACCTTC.

The V call is TRBV7-3, the J call TRBJ2-1; D possibly corresponds to TRBD1 (5 bases). The germline CDR1 and CDR2 sequences are SGHTA and FQGTGA. CDR3 size: 15 residues. V was trimmed by 3 bases and J by 1 base, leaving 10 bases between them. The CDR3 region has the DNA TGTGCCAGCAGCTTTGCCAGGGTATCCTACAATGAGCAGTTCTTC. Translation gives CASSFARVSYNEQFF.

The chain combines TRBV28 with TRBJ2-7; TRBD2 matches 14 bases. The CDR3 loop spans 14 amino acids. V gave up 5 bases and J gave up 5 bases; unmatched junction bases: 2. The germline V gene has CDR1 MDHEN and CDR2 SYDVKM. CDR3 residues: CASSGTSGSNEQYF. The CDR3 DNA reads TGTGCCAGCAGTGGGACTAGCGGGAGTAACGAGCAGTACTTC.

V and J are TRBV19 and TRBJ2-2; 10 bases agree with TRBD2. CDR3 length equals 18 residues. Per the germline V gene, CDR1 is LNHDA and CDR2 is SQIVND (reference sequence). V was pared by 5 bases and J by 6 bases, with 15 bases of the junction left unmatched. CDR3 nucleotides: TGTGCCAGTAGTCGTGGAACTAGCGGGAAAGGTATCCCCGGGGAGCTGTTTTTT. It is translated as CASSRGTSGKGIPGELFF.

The V call is TRBV7-9, the J call TRBJ1-5; 7 positions match TRBD1. Germline V CDR1 and CDR2: SEHNR, FQNEAQ (reference sequence). This CDR3 has 13 residues. V lost 5 bases, J lost 11 bases, and 9 bases stayed unmatched. CDR3 in amino acids: CASSQGQARAQHF. The CDR3, as DNA: TGTGCCAGCAGCCAAGGACAGGCCCGGGCCCAGCATTTT.

The J gene is TRBJ2-2, the V gene TRBV7-2; 9 bases are shared with TRBD1. The trim removed 5 bases at V and 0 bases at J, leaving 4 bases unmatched. The length of the CDR3 is 16 residues. Germline V gene lookup returns CDR1 SGHTA and CDR2 FQGNSA. This chain's CDR3 is CASSLQGASNTGELFF. The CDR3 nucleotides are TGTGCCAGCAGCCTACAGGGGGCATCGAACACCGGGGAGCTGTTTTTT.